One and the same sample provided the 21 T cell receptor beta chains below, sequenced in a study of shared clonotypes between healthy human individuals. Clones were sequenced by immunoSEQ multiplex PCR, and TCRdb holds only the in-frame ones, with some missing. Counted here are about 2,200,000 clones, approximately 94% occurring once; the ten biggest clones make up more than 1.5%. Naive CD8 cells comprised CD45RO-negative, CCR7-positively selected cells, excluding terminally differentiated effector memory CD45RA+ cells. Sequenced material: naive CD8+ T cells from PBMCs. The receptors come from a man aged 18 to 35 in good health. Some clones in this sample may be carry-over from other donors' samples.

V gene TRBV13 combines with J gene TRBJ2-2; D may correspond to TRBD1 or TRBD2 (5 bases each). Germline V gene data show CDR1 as PRHDT and CDR2 as FYEKMQ (reference sequence). The V gene lost 5 bases and the J gene lost 2 bases, with 15 bases spanning the gap. This CDR3 is 16 amino acids long. The CDR3 here is CASSPTGTANTGELFF. In DNA form, the CDR3 reads TGTGCCAGCAGCCCAACCGGGACGGCAAACACCGGGGAGCTGTTTTTT.

The chain joins TRBV4-2 to TRBJ2-1; 9 bases agree with TRBD2. This CDR3 spans 15 amino acids. Trimming removed 1 base from V and 10 bases from J; junction bases left unmatched: 8. The germline V gene encodes CDR1 LGHNA and CDR2 YNFKEQ. DNA for the CDR3: TGTGCCAGCAGCCAAGGGGATAGCGGGAGCGTCGAGCAGTTCTTC. Translating gives CASSQGDSGSVEQFF.

The rearrangement links TRBV6-1 to TRBJ1-2; D call uncertain. This CDR3 comprises 15 residues. The V and J ends lost 1 base and 2 bases respectively, with 11 bases between them. Per the germline V gene, CDR1 is MNHNS and CDR2 is SASEGT. For the CDR3, the DNA is TGTGCCAGCAGTGAAGAGGGTCAGGCAAACTATGGCTACACCTTC. Protein sequence: CASSEEGQANYGYTF.

This clone was detected only once. This chain's CDR3 is CASSSRRQDLDYEQYF. The CDR3 region has the DNA TGTGCCAGCAGTTCACGAAGACAGGACCTCGACTACGAGCAGTACTTC. The chain carries TRBV28 and TRBJ2-7; possible D gene TRBD1, 6 bases. CDR1 is MDHEN and CDR2 is SYDVKM in the germline V gene. The CDR3 covers 16 residues. V gave up 4 bases and J gave up 3 bases, with 19 bases separating them.

This chain uses TRBV6-1 with TRBJ2-7, with D uncertain. This CDR3 is 12 amino acids long. Deletions cut 10 bases from V and 2 bases from J, with 12 bases between. Germline CDR1 MNHNS, CDR2 SASEGT. Here the CDR3 reads CATLDSPYEQYF. CDR3 sequence (DNA): TGTGCCACCCTAGACTCGCCCTACGAGCAGTACTTC.

The chain joins TRBV10-3 to TRBJ1-1; D is unclear. Trimming removed 0 bases from V and 0 bases from J, with 8 bases in between. This CDR3 region has 15 residues. CDR1 and CDR2 (germline): ENHRY, SYGVKD. The CDR3 protein is CAISESGGMNTEAFF. The CDR3 bases are TGTGCCATCAGTGAGTCTGGAGGAATGAACACTGAAGCTTTCTTT.

This clone was detected only once. The chain joins TRBV6-1 to TRBJ2-2; 8 bases are a match to TRBD1. The germline V gene has CDR1 MNHNS and CDR2 SASEGT. Trimming cost V 2 bases and J 3 bases; bases outside gene matches: 8. This CDR3 spans 17 amino acids. The CDR3 sequence is CASSELRRGHHTGELFF. The CDR3 nucleotides are TGTGCCAGCAGTGAACTGCGCAGGGGGCATCACACCGGGGAGCTGTTTTTT.

The CDR3 loop is CASSLQGLSSYNEQFF. DNA of the CDR3: TGTGCCAGCAGCTTACAGGGACTGAGCTCCTACAATGAGCAGTTCTTC. This chain joins TRBV7-2 and TRBJ2-1; a possible D gene is TRBD2 (6 bases). V lost 2 bases and J 0 bases, leaving 11 bases between the germline ends. Germline V gives CDR1 SGHTA, CDR2 FQGNSA. This CDR3 comprises 16 residues.

J is TRBJ1-2 and V is TRBV9, with 7 nucleotides matching TRBD1. J was trimmed by 6 bases and V by 7 bases; bases with no gene match: 12. CDR3 length: 14 residues. Germline V gives CDR1 SGDLS, CDR2 YYNGEE. CDR3 region: CASQTGDRADGYTF. As DNA, the CDR3 is TGTGCCAGCCAAACCGGCGACAGGGCCGATGGCTACACCTTC. The full variable domain, completed using reference TRBV9 and TRBJ1-2, is DSGVTQTPKHLITATGQRVTLRCSPRSGDLSVYWYQQSLDQGLQFLIQYYNGEERAKGNILERFSAQQFPDLHSELNLSSLELGDSALYFCASQTGDRADGYTFGSGTRLTVV.

About this clone: The sample contains more than one DNA sequence encoding this CDR3. The chain uses TRBV28 and TRBJ2-5, with D hard to call. The V end lost 2 bases, the J end lost 2 bases, and 6 bases lay between the germline ends. The CDR3 runs to 13 residues. In germline, CDR1 is MDHEN, CDR2 SYDVKM. CDR3 in amino acids: CASSLPGQETQYF. The CDR3 coding sequence is TGTGCCAGCAGTTTACCCGGACAAGAGACCCAGTACTTC.

This clone has only one observation. The chain couples TRBV5-8 to TRBJ1-3, with D unresolved. Trimming left V 1 base short and J 3 bases short, with 5 bases between. There are 13 residues in the CDR3. Germline values: CDR1 SGHTS, CDR2 YDEGEE. This chain's CDR3 is CASSLSYGNTIYF. The CDR3 DNA reads TGTGCCAGCAGCTTGTCTTATGGAAACACCATATATTTT.

The chain couples TRBV9 to TRBJ1-2, with a weak D call TRBD1 (5 bases). The CDR3 runs 15 residues. Germline CDR1 is SGDLS and CDR2 is YYNGEE. The V and J ends lost 3 bases and 1 base respectively, with 13 bases between them. Here the CDR3 reads CASSGGDGVNYGYTF. CDR3 bases: TGTGCCAGCAGCGGGGGGGACGGAGTTAACTATGGCTACACCTTC.

The chain links TRBV29-1 to TRBJ2-1, with 12 bases identical to TRBD2. The V segment lost 6 bases and the J segment 6 bases; nucleotides outside the gene matches: 12. Germline assignment: CDR1 SQVTM and CDR2 ANQGSEA. This CDR3 is 16 amino acids long. The DNA of the CDR3 is TGCAGCGTGACTAGCGGGAGAGTTCCCGTCGCCAATGAGCAGTTCTTC. It encodes CSVTSGRVPVANEQFF.

This chain connects TRBV4-2 to TRBJ2-7, with D perhaps assigned TRBD1 or TRBD2 (5 bases each). Germline CDR1 LGHNA, CDR2 YNFKEQ. The CDR3 contains 14 residues. Between the trimmed V and J ends, which lost 4 bases and 5 bases, there was a span of 15 bases. This CDR3 reads CASSLGVGVNEQYF. CDR3 bases: TGTGCCAGCAGCCTGGGGGTGGGGGTTAACGAGCAGTACTTC.

CDR3 protein: CASSKRIGTFLPGISYNEQFF. CDR3 in DNA: TGTGCCAGCAGCAAACGGATCGGGACATTCCTACCCGGGATCTCCTACAATGAGCAGTTCTTC. The chain has TRBV21-1 and TRBJ2-1; the table gives TRBD1 as D, unverified against the DNA. TRBV21-1 is a documented pseudogene. The CDR3 is 21 amino acids.

The chain has TRBV10-3 and TRBJ2-1; 9 bases line up with TRBD2. Germline CDR1 reads ENHRY; CDR2 reads SYGVKD. J lost 1 base, V lost 3 bases, and 7 bases had no gene match. The CDR3 is 17 amino acids. For the CDR3, the DNA is TGTGCCATCAGTGACCCGACTAGCGGCACATCCTACAATGAGCAGTTCTTC. Protein: CAISDPTSGTSYNEQFF.

This sequence joins TRBV27 and TRBJ2-7; TRBD2 matches at 8 bases. The CDR3 totals 14 residues. Germline V lookup: CDR1 MNHEY, CDR2 SMNVEV (reference sequence). J gave up 6 bases and V 2 bases, and 6 bases lay outside the gene matches. This CDR3 is CASSLGVGLVEQYF. CDR3 sequence (DNA): TGTGCCAGCAGTTTAGGAGTGGGACTAGTCGAGCAGTACTTC.

The chain carries TRBV28 and TRBJ2-1; 10 bases match TRBD1. Germline CDR1 is MDHEN and CDR2 is SYDVKM. The CDR3 has 19 residues. Trimming took 3 bases from V and 0 from J; bases not matched to a gene: 11. CDR3 residues: CASSFPDRGSRPSYNEQFF. The CDR3 region has the DNA TGTGCCAGCAGTTTCCCGGACAGGGGGTCTCGACCCTCCTACAATGAGCAGTTCTTC.

The chain links TRBV7-9 to TRBJ1-3; no firm D call. Germline CDR1 SEHNR, CDR2 FQNEAQ (reference sequence). There are 14 residues in the CDR3. The ends were cut back, 1 base at V and 0 bases at J, with 4 bases in the middle. The CDR3 loop is CASSLELSGNTIYF. CDR3 DNA sequence: TGTGCCAGCAGCTTAGAACTCTCTGGAAACACCATATATTTT. The variable domain in full, completed from reference TRBV7-9 and TRBJ1-3, reads DTGVSQNPRHKITKRGQNVTFRCDPISEHNRLYWYRQTLGQGPEFLTYFQNEAQLEKSRLLSDRFSAERPKGSFSTLEIQRTEQGDSAMYLCASSLELSGNTIYFGEGSWLTVV.

The chain has TRBV28 and TRBJ2-7, with 12 bases lining up with TRBD2. Per the germline V gene, CDR1 is MDHEN and CDR2 is SYDVKM. V lost 2 bases, J lost 3 bases, and 2 bases stayed unmatched. This CDR3 contains 15 residues. The CDR3 spells CASSLGLAGNYEQYF. DNA of the CDR3: TGTGCCAGCAGTTTAGGACTAGCGGGAAACTACGAGCAGTACTTC.

This sequence joins TRBV28 and TRBJ2-7; no firm D call. CDR1 and CDR2 from the germline V gene are MDHEN and SYDVKM. V was shortened by 3 bases and J by 3 bases, with 15 bases between the two germline ends. CDR3 length: 15 residues. This CDR3 is CASSFGGDGYYEQYF. The CDR3 nucleotides read TGTGCCAGCAGTTTTGGCGGAGATGGATACTACGAGCAGTACTTC. The variable domain in full, with the rest retrieved from reference TRBV28 and TRBJ2-7, is DVKVTQSSRYLVKRTGEKVFLECVQDMDHENMFWYRQDPGLGLRLIYFSYDVKMKEKGDIPEGYSVSREKKERFSLILESASTNQTSMYLCASSFGGDGYYEQYFGPGTRLTVT.